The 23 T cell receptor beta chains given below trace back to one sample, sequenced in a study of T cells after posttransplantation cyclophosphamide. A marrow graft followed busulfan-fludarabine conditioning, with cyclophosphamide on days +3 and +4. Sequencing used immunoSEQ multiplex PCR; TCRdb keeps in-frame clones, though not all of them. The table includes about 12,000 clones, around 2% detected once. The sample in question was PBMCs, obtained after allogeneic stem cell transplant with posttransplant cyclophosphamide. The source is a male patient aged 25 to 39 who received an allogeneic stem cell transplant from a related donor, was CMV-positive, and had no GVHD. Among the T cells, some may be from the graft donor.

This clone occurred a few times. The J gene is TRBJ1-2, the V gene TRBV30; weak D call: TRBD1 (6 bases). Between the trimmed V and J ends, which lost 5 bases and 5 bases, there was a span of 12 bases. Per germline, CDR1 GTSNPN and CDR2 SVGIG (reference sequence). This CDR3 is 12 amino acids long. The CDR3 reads CAWSRGQYGYTF. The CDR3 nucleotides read TGTGCCTGGTCCCGAGGACAGTATGGCTACACCTTC.

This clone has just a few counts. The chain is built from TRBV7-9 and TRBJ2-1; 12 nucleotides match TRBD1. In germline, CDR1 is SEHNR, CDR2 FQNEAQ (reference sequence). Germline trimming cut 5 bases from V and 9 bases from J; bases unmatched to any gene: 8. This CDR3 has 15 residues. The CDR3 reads CASSIRDRGRGEQFF. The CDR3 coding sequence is TGTGCCAGCAGCATCCGGGACAGGGGGCGAGGTGAGCAGTTCTTC.

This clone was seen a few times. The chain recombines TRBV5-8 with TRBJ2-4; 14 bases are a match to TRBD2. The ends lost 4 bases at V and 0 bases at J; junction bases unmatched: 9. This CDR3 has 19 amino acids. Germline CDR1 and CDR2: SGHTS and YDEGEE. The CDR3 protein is CASSNLGLAGALAKNIQYF. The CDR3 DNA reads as TGTGCCAGCAGCAACCTGGGACTAGCGGGAGCCCTAGCCAAAAACATTCAGTACTTC.

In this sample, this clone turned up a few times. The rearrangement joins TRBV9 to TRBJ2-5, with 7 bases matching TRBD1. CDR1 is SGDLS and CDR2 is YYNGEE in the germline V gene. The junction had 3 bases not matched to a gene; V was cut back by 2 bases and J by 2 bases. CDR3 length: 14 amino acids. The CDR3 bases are TGTGCCAGCAGCGTTGGGACAGCACAAGAGACCCAGTACTTC. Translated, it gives CASSVGTAQETQYF.

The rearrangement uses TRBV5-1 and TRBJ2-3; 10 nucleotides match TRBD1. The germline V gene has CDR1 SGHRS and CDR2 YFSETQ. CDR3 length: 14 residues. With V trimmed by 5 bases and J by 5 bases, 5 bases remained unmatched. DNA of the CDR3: TGCGCCAGCAGTACCGGGACAGGGGTAGATACGCAGTATTTT. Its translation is CASSTGTGVDTQYF.

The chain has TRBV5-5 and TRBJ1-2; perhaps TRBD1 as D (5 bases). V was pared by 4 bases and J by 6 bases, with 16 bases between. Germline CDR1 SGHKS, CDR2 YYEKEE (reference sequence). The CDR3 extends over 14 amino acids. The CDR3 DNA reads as TGTGCCAGCAGCCCCCGTGACAGCCCCCATGGCTACACCTTC. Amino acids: CASSPRDSPHGYTF.

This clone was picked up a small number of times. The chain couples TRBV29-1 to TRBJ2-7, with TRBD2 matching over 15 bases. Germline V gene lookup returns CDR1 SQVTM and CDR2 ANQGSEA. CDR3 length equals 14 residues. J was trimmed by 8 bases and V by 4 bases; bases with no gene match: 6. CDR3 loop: CSVGTSGGDSKQYF. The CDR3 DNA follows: TGCAGCGTTGGGACTAGCGGGGGGGATTCAAAGCAGTACTTC.

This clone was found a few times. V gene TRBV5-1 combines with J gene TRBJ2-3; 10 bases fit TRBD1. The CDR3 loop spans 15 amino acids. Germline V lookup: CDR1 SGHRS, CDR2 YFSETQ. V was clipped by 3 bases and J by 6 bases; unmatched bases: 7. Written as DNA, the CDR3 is TGCGCCAGCAGCTACGGACAGGGGGTTAGGGATACGCAGTATTTT. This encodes CASSYGQGVRDTQYF.

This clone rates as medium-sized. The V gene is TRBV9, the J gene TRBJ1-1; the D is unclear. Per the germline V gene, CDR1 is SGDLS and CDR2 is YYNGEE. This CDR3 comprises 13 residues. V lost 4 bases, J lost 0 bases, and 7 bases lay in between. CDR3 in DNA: TGTGCCAGCAGCCCCGTCCTGAACACTGAAGCTTTCTTT. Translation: CASSPVLNTEAFF.

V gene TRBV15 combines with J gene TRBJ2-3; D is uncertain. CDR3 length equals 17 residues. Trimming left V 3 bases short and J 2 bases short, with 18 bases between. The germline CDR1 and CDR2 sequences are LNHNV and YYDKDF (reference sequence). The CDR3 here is CATSRGPSATHTDTQYF. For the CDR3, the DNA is TGTGCCACCAGCAGGGGCCCCTCGGCTACGCACACAGATACGCAGTATTTT.

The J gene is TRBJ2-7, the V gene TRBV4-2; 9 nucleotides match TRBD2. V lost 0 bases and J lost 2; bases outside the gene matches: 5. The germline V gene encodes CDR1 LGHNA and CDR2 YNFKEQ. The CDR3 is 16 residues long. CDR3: CASSQEGLAGTYEQYF. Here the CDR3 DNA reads TGTGCCAGCAGCCAAGAGGGTCTAGCGGGGACCTACGAGCAGTACTTC.

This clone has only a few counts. The CDR3, as DNA: TGTGCCAGCAGTTTATGGCCGACTAGGGAGGGCTACACCTTC. Residues: CASSLWPTREGYTF. The rearrangement joins TRBV27 to TRBJ1-2; no reliable D call. From germline, CDR1 is MNHEY and CDR2 SMNVEV (reference sequence). CDR3 length equals 14 residues. V was trimmed by 1 base and J by 8 bases, leaving 14 bases between them.

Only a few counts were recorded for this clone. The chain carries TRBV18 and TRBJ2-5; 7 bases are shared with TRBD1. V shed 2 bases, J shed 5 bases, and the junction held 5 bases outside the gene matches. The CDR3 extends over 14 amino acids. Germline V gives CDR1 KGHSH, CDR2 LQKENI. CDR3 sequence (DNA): TGTGCCAGCTCACCAAACAGGGGAACGGAGACCCAGTACTTC. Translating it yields CASSPNRGTETQYF.

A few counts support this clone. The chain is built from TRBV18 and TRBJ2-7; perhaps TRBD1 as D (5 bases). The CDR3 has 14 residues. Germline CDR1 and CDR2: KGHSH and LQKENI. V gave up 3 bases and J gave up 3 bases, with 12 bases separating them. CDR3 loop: CASSPAGLSYEQYF. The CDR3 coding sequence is TGTGCCAGCTCACCGGCAGGGCTAAGCTACGAGCAGTACTTC.

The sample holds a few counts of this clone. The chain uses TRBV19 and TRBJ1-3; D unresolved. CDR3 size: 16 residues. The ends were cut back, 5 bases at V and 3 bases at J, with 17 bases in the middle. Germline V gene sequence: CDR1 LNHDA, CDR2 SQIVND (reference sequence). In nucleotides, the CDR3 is TGTGCCAGTAGTGGGCCGGCCTGGCCCCTTGGAAACACCATATATTTT. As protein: CASSGPAWPLGNTIYF.

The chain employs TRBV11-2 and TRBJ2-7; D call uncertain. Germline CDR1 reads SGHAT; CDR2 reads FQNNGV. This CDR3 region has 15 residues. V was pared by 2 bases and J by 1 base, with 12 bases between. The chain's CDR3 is CASSLTNSNSYEQYF. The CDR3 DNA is TGTGCCAGCAGCTTAACCAACAGCAATTCCTACGAGCAGTACTTC.

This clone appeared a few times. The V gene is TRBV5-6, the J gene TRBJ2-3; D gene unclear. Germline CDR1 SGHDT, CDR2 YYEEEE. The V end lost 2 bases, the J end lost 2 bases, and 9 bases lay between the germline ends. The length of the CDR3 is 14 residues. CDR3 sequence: CASSFRTPTDTQYF. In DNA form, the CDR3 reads TGTGCCAGCAGCTTTCGAACACCCACAGATACGCAGTATTTT.

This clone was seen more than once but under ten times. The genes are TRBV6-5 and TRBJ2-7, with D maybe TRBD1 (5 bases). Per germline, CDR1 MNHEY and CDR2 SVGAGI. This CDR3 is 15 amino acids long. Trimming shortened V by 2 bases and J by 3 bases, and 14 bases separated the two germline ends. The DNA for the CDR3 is TGTGCCAGCAGTTACAGTCAGGGTTGGGGCTACGAGCAGTACTTC. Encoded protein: CASSYSQGWGYEQYF.

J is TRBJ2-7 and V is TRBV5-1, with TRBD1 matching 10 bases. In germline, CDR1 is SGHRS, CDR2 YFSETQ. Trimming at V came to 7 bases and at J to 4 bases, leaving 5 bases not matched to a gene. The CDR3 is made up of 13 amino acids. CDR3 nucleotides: TGCGCCAGCCGGCCGGGACAGGGGTACGAGCAGTACTTC. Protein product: CASRPGQGYEQYF.

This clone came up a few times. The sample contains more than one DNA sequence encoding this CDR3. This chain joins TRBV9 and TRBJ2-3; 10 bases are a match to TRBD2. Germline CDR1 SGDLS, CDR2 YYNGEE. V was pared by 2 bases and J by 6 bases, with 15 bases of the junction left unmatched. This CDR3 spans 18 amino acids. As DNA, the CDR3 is TGTGCCAGCAGCGTTTCCGACGGGCTAGCGGGAGAACCGGATACGCAGTATTTT. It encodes CASSVSDGLAGEPDTQYF.

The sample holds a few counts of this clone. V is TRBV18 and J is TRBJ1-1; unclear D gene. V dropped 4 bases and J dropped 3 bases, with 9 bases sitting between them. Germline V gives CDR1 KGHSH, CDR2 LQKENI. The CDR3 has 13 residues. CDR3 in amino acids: CASSRGPDTEAFF. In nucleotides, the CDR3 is TGTGCCAGCTCACGAGGGCCCGACACTGAAGCTTTCTTT.

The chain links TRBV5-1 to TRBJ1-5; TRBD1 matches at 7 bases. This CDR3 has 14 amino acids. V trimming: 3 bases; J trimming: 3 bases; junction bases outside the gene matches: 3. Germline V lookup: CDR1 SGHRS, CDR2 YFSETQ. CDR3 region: CASSWDRINQPQHF. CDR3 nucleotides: TGCGCCAGCAGCTGGGACAGAATCAATCAGCCCCAGCATTTT.

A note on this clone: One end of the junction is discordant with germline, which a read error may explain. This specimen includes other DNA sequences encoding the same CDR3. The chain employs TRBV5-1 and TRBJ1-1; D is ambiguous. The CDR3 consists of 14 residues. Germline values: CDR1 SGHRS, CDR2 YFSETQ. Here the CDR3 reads CASSPVRGYTEAFF. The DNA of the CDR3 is TGTGCCAGCAGCCCGGTACGGGGTTACACTGAAGCTTTCTTT.